The 8 T cell receptor beta chains presented below share a single source sample, sequenced in a study of blood T cell repertoires in COVID-19. Clones were sequenced by immunoSEQ multiplex PCR, and TCRdb holds only the in-frame ones, with some missing. This sample yields some 200,000 clones, of which around 82% are seen a single time; about 7% belongs to the top ten. The sample taken for sequencing was peripheral blood. The receptor source for this set is a woman in her 70s with acute or convalescent COVID-19.

The V call is TRBV10-3, the J call TRBJ2-5; no firm D call. Trimming took 11 bases from V and 5 from J, leaving 15 bases between them. Germline V gene lookup returns CDR1 ENHRY and CDR2 SYGVKD. The CDR3 is 12 residues long. In DNA form, the CDR3 reads TGTGCCGTACGACACGAGAAGGAGACCCAGTACTTC. This codes for CAVRHEKETQYF.

This clone was recorded a few times. V is TRBV19 and J is TRBJ1-2; D perhaps matches TRBD1 (5 bases). V lost 7 bases, J lost 3 bases, and 18 bases lay in between. The CDR3 runs to 15 residues. The germline V gene encodes CDR1 LNHDA and CDR2 SQIVND (reference sequence). CDR3 residues: CASTPLSTVDYGYTF. As DNA, the CDR3 is TGTGCCAGTACTCCCCTATCGACAGTGGACTATGGCTACACCTTC.

The chain is built from TRBV7-2 and TRBJ2-3, with 10 bases aligning to TRBD2. This CDR3 contains 14 residues. Trimming at V came to 2 bases and at J to 7 bases, leaving 3 bases not matched to a gene. The V gene's germline CDR1 is SGHTA and CDR2 FQGNSA. CDR3 sequence (DNA): TGTGCCAGCAGCTTAAGCGGGGGGGATTATACGCAGTATTTT. Amino acids: CASSLSGGDYTQYF.

The gene calls are TRBV27 and TRBJ2-3, with a weak D call TRBD1 (6 bases). CDR3 size: 17 residues. With 1 base removed from V and 2 bases from J, the gap between germline ends came to 16 bases. Germline CDR1 reads MNHEY; CDR2 reads SMNVEV (reference sequence). In DNA, the CDR3 is TGTGCCAGCAGTTTATTGACGGACAGCATCCACACAGATACGCAGTATTTT. Translated, it gives CASSLLTDSIHTDTQYF.

The chain is built from TRBV7-3 and TRBJ2-1, with TRBD1 matching over 9 bases. This CDR3 contains 15 residues. V shed 1 base, J shed 6 bases, and the junction held 4 bases outside the gene matches. Germline CDR1 reads SGHTA; CDR2 reads FQGTGA. The CDR3 sequence is CASSLSGTGLNEQFF. DNA of the CDR3: TGTGCCAGCAGCTTAAGCGGGACAGGGCTCAATGAGCAGTTCTTC.

In DNA, the CDR3 is TGTGCCAGCAGTTACGCCAGACAGGCCTACGAGCAGTACGTC. Translating it yields CASSYARQAYEQYV. The V and J genes are TRBV6-2 or TRBV6-3 and TRBJ2-7; a weak D match, TRBD1 (6 bases). This CDR3 is built from 14 residues. Trimming stripped 2 bases from V and 2 bases from J, with 10 bases between. Germline V gives CDR1 MNHEY, CDR2 SVGEGT.

Only one count was recorded for this clone. This rearrangement joins TRBV10-1 to TRBJ2-1; 12 bases map to TRBD2. Germline CDR1 WNHNN, CDR2 SYGVQD (reference sequence). With V trimmed by 3 bases and J by 9 bases, 3 bases remained unmatched. The CDR3 spans 14 residues. The CDR3 nucleotides read TGCGCCAGCAGTGACCTAGCGGGGGGGAGTGAGCAGTTCTTC. This encodes CASSDLAGGSEQFF.

This chain uses TRBV7-2 with TRBJ2-7, with 12 bases matching TRBD2. With V trimmed by 5 bases and J by 3 bases, 5 bases remained unmatched. The CDR3 spans 15 residues. Germline CDR1 is SGHTA and CDR2 is FQGNSA. CDR3 coding DNA: TGTGCCAGCAGCCGTACTAGCGGGGGGATCTACGAGCAGTACGTC. Protein sequence: CASSRTSGGIYEQYV.